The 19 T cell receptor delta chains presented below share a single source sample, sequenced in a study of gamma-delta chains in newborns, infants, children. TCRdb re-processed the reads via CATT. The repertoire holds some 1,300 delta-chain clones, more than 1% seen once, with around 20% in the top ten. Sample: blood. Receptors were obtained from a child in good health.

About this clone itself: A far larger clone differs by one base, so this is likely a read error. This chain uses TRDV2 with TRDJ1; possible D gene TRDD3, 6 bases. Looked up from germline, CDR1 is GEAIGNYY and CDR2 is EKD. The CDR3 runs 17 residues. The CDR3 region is CACLGLGGSEGYDKPIF. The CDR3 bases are TGTGCCTGTCTAGGACTGGGCGGATCGGAGGGGTACGATAAACCCATCTTT.

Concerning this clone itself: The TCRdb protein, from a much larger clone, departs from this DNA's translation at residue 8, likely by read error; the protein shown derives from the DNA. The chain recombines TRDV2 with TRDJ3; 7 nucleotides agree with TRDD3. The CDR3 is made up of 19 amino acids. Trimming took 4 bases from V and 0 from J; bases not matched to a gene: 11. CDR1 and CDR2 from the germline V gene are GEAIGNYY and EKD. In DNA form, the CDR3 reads TGTGCCTGTGATACCCTGGGGGGCTCTTCCTCCTGGGACACCCGACAGATGTTTTTC. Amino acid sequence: CACDTLGGSSSWDTRQMFF.

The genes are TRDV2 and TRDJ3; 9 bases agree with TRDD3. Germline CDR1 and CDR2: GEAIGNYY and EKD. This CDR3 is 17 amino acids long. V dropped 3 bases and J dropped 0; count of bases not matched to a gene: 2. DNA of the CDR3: TGTGCCTGTGACTACTGGGGGAGCTCCTGGGACACCCGACAGATGTTTTTC. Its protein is CACDYWGSSWDTRQMFF.

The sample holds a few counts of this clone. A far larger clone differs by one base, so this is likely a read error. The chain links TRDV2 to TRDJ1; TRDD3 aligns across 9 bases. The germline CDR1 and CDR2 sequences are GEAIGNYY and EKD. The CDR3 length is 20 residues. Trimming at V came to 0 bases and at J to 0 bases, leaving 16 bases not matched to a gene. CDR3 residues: CACDTVSSGGCLYNTDKLIF. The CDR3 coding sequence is TGTGCCTGTGACACCGTATCATCTGGGGGATGCTTATATAACACCGATAAACTCATCTTT.

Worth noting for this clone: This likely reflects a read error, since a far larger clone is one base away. This CDR3 is CACDTAGGGYRGLIF. The DNA of the CDR3 is TGTGCCTGTGACACCGCAGGTGGGGGATACAGGGGACTCATCTTT. J is TRDJ1 and V is TRDV2; 10 bases map to TRDD3. Losses at the gene ends were 0 bases for V and 10 bases for J; bases not matched to a gene: 10. Germline V gene sequence: CDR1 GEAIGNYY, CDR2 EKD. The CDR3 extends over 15 amino acids.

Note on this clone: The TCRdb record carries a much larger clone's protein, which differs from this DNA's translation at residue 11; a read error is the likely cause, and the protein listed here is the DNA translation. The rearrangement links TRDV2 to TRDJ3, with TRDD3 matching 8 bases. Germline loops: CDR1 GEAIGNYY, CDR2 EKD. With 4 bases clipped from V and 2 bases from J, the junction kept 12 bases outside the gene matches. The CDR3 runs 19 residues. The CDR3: CACDTLGDSSPWDTRQMFF. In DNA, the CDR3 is TGTGCCTGTGATACCCTGGGGGACTCTTCCCCCTGGGACACCCGACAGATGTTTTTC.

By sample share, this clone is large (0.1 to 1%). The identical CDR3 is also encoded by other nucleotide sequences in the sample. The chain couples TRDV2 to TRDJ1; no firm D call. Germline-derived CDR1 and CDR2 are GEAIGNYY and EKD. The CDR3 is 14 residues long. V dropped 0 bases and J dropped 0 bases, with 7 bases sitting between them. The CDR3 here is CACDTVTYTDKLIF. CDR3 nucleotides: TGTGCCTGTGACACCGTCACGTACACCGATAAACTCATCTTT.

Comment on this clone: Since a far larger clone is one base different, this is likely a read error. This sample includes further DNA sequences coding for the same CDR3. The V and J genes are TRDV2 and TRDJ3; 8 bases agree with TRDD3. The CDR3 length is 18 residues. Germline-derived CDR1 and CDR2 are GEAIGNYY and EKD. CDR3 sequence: CACDTGGFSSWDTRQMFF. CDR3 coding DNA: TGTGCCTGTGACACTGGGGGATTCAGCTCCTGGGACACCCGACAGATGTTCTTC.

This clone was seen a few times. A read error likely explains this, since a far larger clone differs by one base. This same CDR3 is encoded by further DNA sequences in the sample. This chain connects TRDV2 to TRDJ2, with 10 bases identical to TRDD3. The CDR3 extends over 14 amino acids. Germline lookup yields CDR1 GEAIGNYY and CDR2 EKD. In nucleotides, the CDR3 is TGCGCCTGTGACGTACTGGGGGATACAGCACAACTCTTCTTT. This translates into CACDVLGDTAQLFF.

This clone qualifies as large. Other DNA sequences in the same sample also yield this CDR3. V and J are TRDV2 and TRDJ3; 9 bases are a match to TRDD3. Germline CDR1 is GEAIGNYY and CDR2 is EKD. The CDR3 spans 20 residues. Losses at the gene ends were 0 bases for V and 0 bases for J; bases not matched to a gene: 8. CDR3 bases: TGTGCCTGTGACACCGCAACTGGGGGACCCAGCTCCTGGGACACCCGACAGATGTTTTTC. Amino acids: CACDTATGGPSSWDTRQMFF.

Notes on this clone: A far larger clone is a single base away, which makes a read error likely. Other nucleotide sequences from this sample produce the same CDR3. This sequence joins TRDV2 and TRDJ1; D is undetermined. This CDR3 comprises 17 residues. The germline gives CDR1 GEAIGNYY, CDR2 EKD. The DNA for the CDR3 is TGTGCTTGTGACACCGTAGGGAAGGATCCTTACACCGATAAACTCATCTTT. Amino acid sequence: CACDTVGKDPYTDKLIF.

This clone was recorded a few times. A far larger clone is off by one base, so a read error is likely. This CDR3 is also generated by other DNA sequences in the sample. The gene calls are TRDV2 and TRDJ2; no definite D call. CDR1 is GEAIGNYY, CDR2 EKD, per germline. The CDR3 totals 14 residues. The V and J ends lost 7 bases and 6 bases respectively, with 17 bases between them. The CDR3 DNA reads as TGTGCCTGCGGCACTCCCTCCCGGGCAGCACAACTCTTCTTT. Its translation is CACGTPSRAAQLFF.

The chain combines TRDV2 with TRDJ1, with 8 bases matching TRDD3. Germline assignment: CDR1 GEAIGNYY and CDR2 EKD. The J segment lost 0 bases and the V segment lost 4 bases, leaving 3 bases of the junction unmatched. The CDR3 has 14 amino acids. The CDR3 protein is CACDLLGDTDKLIF. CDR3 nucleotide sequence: TGTGCCTGTGATCTACTGGGGGACACCGATAAACTCATCTTT.

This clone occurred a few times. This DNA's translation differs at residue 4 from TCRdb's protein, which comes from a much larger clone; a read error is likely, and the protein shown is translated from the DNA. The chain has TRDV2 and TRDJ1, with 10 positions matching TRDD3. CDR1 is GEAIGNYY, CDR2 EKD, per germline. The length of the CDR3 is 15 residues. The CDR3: CACGTVGGGYRGLIF. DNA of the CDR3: TGTGCCTGTGGCACCGTAGGTGGGGGATACAGGGGACTCATCTTT.

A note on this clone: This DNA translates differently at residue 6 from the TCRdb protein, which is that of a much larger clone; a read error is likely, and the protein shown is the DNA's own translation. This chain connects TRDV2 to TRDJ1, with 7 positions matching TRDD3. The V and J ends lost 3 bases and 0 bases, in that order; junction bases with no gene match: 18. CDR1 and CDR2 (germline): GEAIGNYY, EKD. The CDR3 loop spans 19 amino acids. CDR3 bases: TGTGCCTGTGACCCCATGGGCTGGGGGGAAAATCAGTACACCGATAAACTCATCTTT. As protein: CACDPMGWGENQYTDKLIF.

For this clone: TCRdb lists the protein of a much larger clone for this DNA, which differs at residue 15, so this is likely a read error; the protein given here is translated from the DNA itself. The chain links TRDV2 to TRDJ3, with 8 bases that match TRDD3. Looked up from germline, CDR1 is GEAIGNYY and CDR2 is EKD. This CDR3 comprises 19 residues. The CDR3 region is CACDTLGDSSSWDTQQMFF. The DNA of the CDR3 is TGTGCCTGTGATACCCTGGGGGACTCTTCCTCCTGGGACACCCAACAGATGTTTTTC.

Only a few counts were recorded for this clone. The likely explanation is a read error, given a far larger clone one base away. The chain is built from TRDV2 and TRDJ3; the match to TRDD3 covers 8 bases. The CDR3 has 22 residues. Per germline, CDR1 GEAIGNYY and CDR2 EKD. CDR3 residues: CACDTIASTGGHSSRDTRQMFF. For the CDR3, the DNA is TGTGCCTGTGACACAATAGCCAGTACTGGGGGCCACAGCTCCCGGGACACCCGACAGATGTTTTTC.

CDR3 DNA: TGTGCCTGTGACACTTTACTGGGGGATACAGAGTCTTTGACAGCACAACTCTTCTTT. This codes for CACDTLLGDTESLTAQLFF. This chain connects TRDV2 to TRDJ2; 12 nucleotides agree with TRDD3. The germline V gene has CDR1 GEAIGNYY and CDR2 EKD. V lost 1 base, J lost 0 bases, and 8 bases stayed unmatched. This CDR3 contains 19 residues.

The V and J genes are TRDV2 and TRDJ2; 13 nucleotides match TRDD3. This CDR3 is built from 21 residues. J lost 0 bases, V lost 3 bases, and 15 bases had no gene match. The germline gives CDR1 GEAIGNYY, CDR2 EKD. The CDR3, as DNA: TGTGCCTGTGACGCCATAATACTGGGGGATACGCCTGACGCTTTGACAGCACAACTCTTCTTT. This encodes CACDAIILGDTPDALTAQLFF.